The 14 T cell receptor beta chains presented below share a single source sample, sequenced in a study of CD8 T cells in ankylosing spondylitis. Using its own MiXCR run on the 5' RACE reads, TCRdb lists one record per CDR3 protein. Found here are about 800,000 distinct CDR3 sequences, around 11% of them singletons; the top ten hold just over 0.5%. Study outcomes and limitations: Within ankylosing spondylitis blood, a TCR beta motif made up of eight or nine highly homologous variants appeared to be characteristic.

No cognate antigen is known for these TCRs. The specimen sequenced was blood, either unsorted or a sorted T cell fraction (not recorded which). These receptor sequences come from a male donor with ankylosing spondylitis.

This clonotype was counted between two and nine times. The chain links TRBV7-9 to TRBJ2-4; 7 positions match TRBD1. The CDR3 consists of 13 residues. Germline CDR1 is SEHNR and CDR2 is FQNEAQ (reference sequence). V shed 0 bases and J 9 bases; nucleotides not matched to a gene: 2. The chain's CDR3 is CASSLAGGGIQYF. In nucleotides, the CDR3 is TGTGCCAGCAGCTTAGCAGGGGGCGGCATTCAGTACTTC.

This clonotype showed up just a few times. The chain links TRBV5-1 to TRBJ2-1; D is perhaps TRBD1 (8 bases). CDR1 is SGHRS, CDR2 YFSETQ, per germline. The CDR3 runs 17 residues. The germline V and J ends were trimmed by 4 bases and 4 bases, with 21 bases remaining between them. CDR3 in DNA: TGCGCCAGCAGCGCCGGACAGGGAGGGGAACCTTACAATGAGCAGTTCTTC. It is translated as CASSAGQGGEPYNEQFF.

This clonotype was seen ten or more times. CDR3 protein: CSVLHGYEQYF. The CDR3 region has the DNA TGCAGCGTCTTACATGGCTACGAGCAGTACTTC. The rearrangement uses TRBV29-1 and TRBJ2-7; D is unresolved. Germline CDR1 and CDR2: SQVTM and ANQGSEA. Trimming stripped 6 bases from V and 3 bases from J, with 9 bases between. This CDR3 spans 11 amino acids.

V is TRBV6-1 and J is TRBJ2-7; D perhaps matches TRBD1 (6 bases). The germline V gene encodes CDR1 MNHNS and CDR2 SASEGT. The germline V and J ends were trimmed by 5 bases and 2 bases, with 16 bases remaining between them. The length of the CDR3 is 15 residues. The CDR3 spells CASSQSLTGAYEQYF. Written as DNA, the CDR3 is TGTGCCAGCAGTCAAAGCTTGACAGGAGCCTACGAGCAGTACTTC.

Ten or more counts support this clonotype. CDR3 residues: CASSPGPGPYEQYF. The CDR3 region has the DNA TGTGCCAGCAGTCCAGGGCCAGGTCCCTACGAGCAGTACTTC. This rearrangement joins TRBV27 to TRBJ2-7; possible D gene TRBD1, 5 bases. CDR3 length equals 14 residues. The germline V gene encodes CDR1 MNHEY and CDR2 SMNVEV (reference sequence). Trimming took 5 bases from V and 2 from J, leaving 13 bases between them.

A few counts support this clonotype. The rearrangement links TRBV24-1 to TRBJ2-5, with 10 bases identical to TRBD2. This CDR3 spans 17 amino acids. The ends lost 4 bases at V and 5 bases at J; junction bases unmatched: 12. Germline V gives CDR1 KGHDR, CDR2 SFDVKD. The DNA for the CDR3 is TGTGCCACCAGTGAAGCCGGGACTAGCGAGATTCTGGAGACCCAGTACTTC. Protein sequence: CATSEAGTSEILETQYF.

Details on this clonotype: The germline gene is not matched at one end of the junction; a read error may be the cause. The rearrangement joins TRBV6-1 to TRBJ2-7; 9 bases fit TRBD1. This CDR3 has 13 residues. Germline CDR1 and CDR2: MNHNS and SASEGT. The CDR3 here is CASSGTGLGEQYF. The CDR3 DNA reads as TGTGCCAGTTCCGGGACAGGGCTGGGGGAGCAGTATTTC.

This rearrangement joins TRBV6-2 or TRBV6-3 to TRBJ2-1; the D gene is possibly TRBD1 (9 bases). CDR1 is MNHEY, CDR2 SVGEGT, per germline. The CDR3 length is 14 residues. V was clipped by 6 bases and J by 5 bases, with 14 bases between them. The CDR3 DNA reads TGTGCCAGCAGGGACAGGGGACTAGACAATGAGCAGTTCTTC. It codes for CASRDRGLDNEQFF.

The CDR3 protein is CASGVLAAQETQYF. The CDR3 region has the DNA TGTGCCAGCGGCGTTCTAGCGGCGCAAGAGACCCAGTACTTC. This sequence joins TRBV28 and TRBJ2-5; 7 nucleotides align to TRBD2. The CDR3 has 14 residues. Looked up from germline, CDR1 is MDHEN and CDR2 is SYDVKM. J was trimmed by 2 bases and V by 8 bases; bases with no gene match: 8.

This clonotype was seen many times. The chain has TRBV12-3 or TRBV12-4 and TRBJ1-5; D gene uncertain. Trimming left V 6 bases short and J 0 bases short, with 6 bases between. The length of the CDR3 is 13 residues. As DNA, the CDR3 is TGTGCCAGCAGACTTAATAGCAATCAGCCCCAGCATTTT. As protein: CASRLNSNQPQHF.

The J gene is TRBJ1-1, the V gene TRBV20-1; weak D call: TRBD1 (5 bases). The CDR3 loop spans 12 amino acids. V lost 4 bases, J lost 8 bases, and 14 bases lay in between. Germline assignment: CDR1 DFQATT and CDR2 SNEGSKA (reference sequence). The CDR3 DNA reads TGCAGTGCTATCCAGGGCCTCCGAGAAGCTTTCTTT. It specifies CSAIQGLREAFF.

The chain recombines TRBV7-2 with TRBJ1-6; D is unresolved. The CDR3 has 17 amino acids. Germline values: CDR1 SGHTA, CDR2 FQGNSA. Trimming shortened V by 1 base and J by 0 bases, and 10 bases separated the two germline ends. The CDR3 protein is CASSLVGPVSYNSPLHF. In DNA, the CDR3 is TGTGCCAGCAGCTTAGTCGGGCCAGTCTCCTATAATTCACCCCTCCACTTT.

The sample holds a few counts of this clonotype. This chain links TRBV12-5 with TRBJ2-3; 12 bases match TRBD2. Trimming at V came to 1 base and at J to 3 bases, leaving 2 bases not matched to a gene. This CDR3 is 16 amino acids long. The germline V gene encodes CDR1 LGHNT and CDR2 FRNRAP. The CDR3 region has the DNA TGTGCTAGTGGTTTGGGACTAGCGGGAGTAACAGATACGCAGTATTTT. As protein: CASGLGLAGVTDTQYF.

This clonotype was detected only a few times. The chain carries TRBV6-2 or TRBV6-3 and TRBJ2-7, with 7 bases lining up with TRBD1. The CDR3 totals 13 residues. After removal of 2 bases from V and 3 bases from J, the junction contained 1 base not matched to a gene. In germline, CDR1 is MNHEY, CDR2 SVGEGT. The CDR3 protein is CASSYDRVYEQYF. CDR3 nucleotides: TGTGCCAGCAGTTACGACAGGGTCTACGAGCAGTACTTC.